What follows is one T cell receptor (beta chain) and its context. These data come from a study of blood T cell repertoires in COVID-19. Study-level information: Some COVID-19 samples were acute and others convalescent; all came from the United States, Italy and Spain.

This CDR3 comprises 14 residues. Trimming shortened V by 6 bases and J by 0 bases, and 11 bases separated the two germline ends. Germline V CDR1 and CDR2: SNHLY, FYNNEI. The table came from immunoSEQ multiplex PCR; TCRdb's copy has only in-frame clones and leaves some out. The sample records approximately 250,000 clones, more than 65% being singletons. Source material: peripheral blood. This TCR was sampled from a man aged 40-49 years who had recovered from COVID-19. The V gene is TRBV2, the J gene TRBJ1-1; TRBD1 is a possible D gene (5 bases). CDR3 protein: CASRGTLMNTEAFF. The CDR3 DNA reads TGTGCCAGCAGGGGGACTCTAATGAACACTGAAGCTTTCTTT.